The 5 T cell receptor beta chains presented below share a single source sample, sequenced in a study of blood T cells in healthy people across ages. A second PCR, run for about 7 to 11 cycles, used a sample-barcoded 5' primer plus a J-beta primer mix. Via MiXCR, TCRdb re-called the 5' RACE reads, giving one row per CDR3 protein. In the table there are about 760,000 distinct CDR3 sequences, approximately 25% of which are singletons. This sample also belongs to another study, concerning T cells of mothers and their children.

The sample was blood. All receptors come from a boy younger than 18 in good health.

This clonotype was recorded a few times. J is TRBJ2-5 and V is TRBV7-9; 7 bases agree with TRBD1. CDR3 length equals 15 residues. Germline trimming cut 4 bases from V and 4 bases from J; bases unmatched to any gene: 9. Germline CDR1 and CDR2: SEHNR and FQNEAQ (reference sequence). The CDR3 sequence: CASSSSTGNGETQYF. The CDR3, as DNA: TGTGCCAGCAGCTCCTCGACAGGGAACGGAGAGACCCAGTACTTC.

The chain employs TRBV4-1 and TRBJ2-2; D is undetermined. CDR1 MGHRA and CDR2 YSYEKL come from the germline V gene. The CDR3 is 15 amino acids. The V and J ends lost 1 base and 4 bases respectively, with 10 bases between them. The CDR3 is CASSQGPGSTGELFF. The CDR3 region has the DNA TGCGCCAGCAGCCAAGGTCCCGGCAGCACCGGGGAGCTGTTTTTT.

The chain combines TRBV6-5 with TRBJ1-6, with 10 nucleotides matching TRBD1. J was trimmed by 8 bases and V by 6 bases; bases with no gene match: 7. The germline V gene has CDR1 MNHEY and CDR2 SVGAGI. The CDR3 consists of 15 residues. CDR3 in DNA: TGTGCCAGCAGCCCGACAGGGGGCTTCCATTCACCCCTCCACTTT. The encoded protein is CASSPTGGFHSPLHF.

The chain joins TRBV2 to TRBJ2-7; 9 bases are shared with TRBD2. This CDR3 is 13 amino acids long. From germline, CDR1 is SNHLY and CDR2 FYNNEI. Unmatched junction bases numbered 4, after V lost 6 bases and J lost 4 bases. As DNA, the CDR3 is TGTGCCAGCAGGGGGACTAGCTCGTACGAGCAGTACTTC. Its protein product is CASRGTSSYEQYF.

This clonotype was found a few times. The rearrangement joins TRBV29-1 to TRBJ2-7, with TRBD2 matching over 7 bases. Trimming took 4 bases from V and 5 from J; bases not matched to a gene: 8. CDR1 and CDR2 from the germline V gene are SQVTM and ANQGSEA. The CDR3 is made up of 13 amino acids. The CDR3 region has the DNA TGCAGCGTTGTGGCGGGAGTCATCCACGAGCAGTACTTC. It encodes CSVVAGVIHEQYF.